The entry below describes one TCR beta chain. As yet, its antigen is unknown. Expressed TCRB transcripts got sequenced, as all isolated RNA was reverse transcribed. Profiled with immunoSEQ multiplex PCR; TCRdb holds only in-frame clones, not every one. The sample lists 120,000 to 150,000 clones; 9.7% were seen once. This sample is drawn from a study of beta chain features in type 1 diabetes. Study observations and caveats: Reduced insertions and increased deletions marked VDJ junctions in type 1 diabetes patients.

The specimen was central memory CD4+ T cells from blood. The receptor's source is a woman between 35 and 50 years old in good health.

CDR3 sequence reads: CATRRLMNTGELFF. In DNA form, the CDR3 reads TGTGCCACCAGGCGGCTGATGAACACCGGGGAGCTGTTTTTT. This rearrangement joins TRBV11-2 to TRBJ2-2; D is undetermined. With 10 bases removed from V and 1 base from J, the gap between germline ends came to 13 bases. The germline CDR1 and CDR2 sequences are SGHAT and FQNNGV. The CDR3 is made up of 14 amino acids.